The rows below give T cell receptor beta chains drawn from one sample of a study of shared T cell receptors in the human thymus. Data came from immunoSEQ multiplex PCR; TCRdb stores just in-frame clones and leaves some out. The sample gives more than 550,000 clones, roughly 88% of which show up once; under 0.012% is in the top ten. This sample was shared with a second study, whose subject was human thymus T cells.

Sequenced input: thymocytes. These receptors were obtained from a girl under three years old with a congenital heart defect. CDR3s include the opening cysteine and the closing phenylalanine or tryptophan. A D gene is named only where the DNA matches it firmly. Expanded clones get a size class; other rows say once, few or many, or leave the size out.

v_call,clone_size,j_call,d_call,cdr3_aa,cdr3_nt
TRBV6-1,-,TRBJ2-2,-,CASRDTGYRELFF,TGTGCCAGCAGGGATACAGGGTATAGGGAGCTGTTTTTT
TRBV6-5,-,TRBJ2-7,-,CASSEASYEQYF,TGTGCCAGCAGTGAAGCTTCCTACGAGCAGTACTTC
TRBV2,-,TRBJ1-2,TRBD1,CASRAGTGDYGYTF,TGTGCCAGCAGGGCCGGGACAGGGGACTATGGCTACACCTTC
TRBV4-3,-,TRBJ1-2,-,CASSQVGGRNYGYTF,TGCGCCAGCAGCCAAGTCGGGGGGCGCAACTATGGCTACACCTTC
TRBV5-1,-,TRBJ2-3,TRBD2,CASSPWTSGASTDTQYF,TGCGCCAGCAGCCCGTGGACTAGCGGGGCTAGCACAGATACGCAGTATTTT
TRBV6-1,-,TRBJ2-7,TRBD1,CASSEAGQGVGYF,TGTGCCAGCAGTGAAGCTGGACAGGGGGTAGGATACTTC
TRBV6-1,once,TRBJ1-5,-,CASSSTLANQPQHF,TGTGCCAGCTCCTCGACCCTAGCAAATCAGCCCCAGCATTTT
TRBV7-9,-,TRBJ2-7,-,CASRQPTGYEQYF,TGTGCCAGCAGACAGCCTACAGGCTACGAGCAGTACTTC
TRBV7-6,-,TRBJ2-5,-,CASSLGAQETQYF,TGTGCCAGCAGCTTAGGAGCCCAAGAGACCCAGTACTTC
TRBV5-6,-,TRBJ1-1,-,CASNVKAGARRAFF,TGTGCCAGCAACGTTAAGGCAGGGGCGAGGCGAGCTTTCTTT
TRBV18,-,TRBJ1-3,-,CASSDSASSGNTIYF,TGTGCCAGCTCAGACAGTGCGAGCTCTGGAAACACCATATATTTT
TRBV19,-,TRBJ1-5,TRBD1,CASSLQGFKQPQHF,TGTGCCAGTAGCCTACAGGGGTTTAAGCAGCCCCAGCATTTT
TRBV27,-,TRBJ1-6,-,CASSSTPPTEYNSPLHF,TGTGCCAGCAGTTCTACTCCTCCGACAGAGTATAATTCACCCCTCCACTTT
TRBV7-9,-,TRBJ1-2,TRBD1,CASTLTGDVGYTF,TGTGCCAGCACCCTGACAGGGGACGTTGGCTACACCTTC
TRBV5-1,-,TRBJ1-2,TRBD1,CASSLAKGAGPRTYGYTF,TGCGCCAGCAGCTTGGCCAAGGGGGCAGGGCCCAGAACCTATGGCTACACCTTC
TRBV14,-,TRBJ2-7,TRBD1,CASSQVGGQGAGEQYF,TGTGCCAGCAGCCAAGTGGGGGGACAGGGGGCGGGTGAGCAGTACTTC
TRBV30,-,TRBJ1-1,TRBD1,CAWRNRTGRSPNTEAFF,TGTGCCTGGAGGAACCGGACAGGCCGCTCTCCCAACACTGAAGCTTTCTTT
TRBV28,-,TRBJ1-2,-,CANQDSSNYGYTF,TGTGCCAACCAGGACAGCTCTAACTATGGCTACACCTTC
TRBV9,-,TRBJ1-6,TRBD1,CASSLTGQINSPLHF,TGTGCCAGCAGCCTAACGGGACAGATTAATTCACCCCTCCACTTT
TRBV14,-,TRBJ1-1,TRBD1,CASSHTGTGGGSTEAFF,TGTGCCAGCAGCCATACCGGGACAGGGGGAGGAAGCACTGAAGCTTTCTTT
TRBV2,-,TRBJ1-2,TRBD1,CASRWTGGTYTF,TGTGCCAGCAGGTGGACAGGGGGGACCTACACCTTC
TRBV5-1,-,TRBJ1-2,-,CASSSTGFIYGYTF,TGCGCCAGCAGCTCAACAGGGTTTATCTATGGCTACACCTTC
TRBV7-9,-,TRBJ1-1,-,CASSFRPREAFF,TGTGCCAGCAGCTTCAGGCCCCGAGAAGCTTTCTTT
TRBV5-5,-,TRBJ1-2,-,CASSLDVGGQDGYTF,TGTGCCAGCAGCTTGGACGTAGGGGGTCAGGATGGCTACACCTTC
TRBV4-1,-,TRBJ2-1,TRBD1,CASSQMTGLEQFF,TGCGCCAGCAGCCAGATGACAGGGCTTGAGCAGTTCTTC
TRBV4-3,-,TRBJ2-1,TRBD1,CASSQVRTGKEDEQFF,TGCGCCAGCAGCCAAGTGAGGACAGGGAAGGAGGATGAGCAGTTCTTC
TRBV6-1,once,TRBJ1-5,TRBD1,CASSSRDRVFEPQHF,TGTGCCAGCAGCAGCCGGGACAGGGTCTTTGAGCCCCAGCATTTT
TRBV19,-,TRBJ2-1,TRBD2,CASSISGIAGEKHNEQFF,TGTGCCAGTAGTATCTCGGGTATAGCGGGGGAGAAACACAATGAGCAGTTCTTC
TRBV28,-,TRBJ1-1,-,CASSSVGVGMNTEAFF,TGTGCCAGCAGTTCCGTCGGGGTAGGGATGAACACTGAAGCTTTCTTT
TRBV10-1,-,TRBJ2-1,TRBD1,CASSKDRGPLDEQFF,TGCGCCAGCAGTAAAGACAGGGGGCCACTTGATGAGCAGTTCTTC
TRBV28,-,TRBJ1-6,-,CASSAGGENNSPLHF,TGTGCCAGCAGTGCGGGGGGCGAAAATAATTCACCCCTCCACTTT
TRBV27,-,TRBJ1-1,-,CATSGESGTEAFF,TGTGCCACCTCAGGGGAGAGTGGGACTGAAGCTTTCTTT
TRBV11-1,-,TRBJ2-1,TRBD2,CASSRTSGGALDEQFF,TGTGCCAGCAGCCGGACTAGCGGGGGGGCGCTAGATGAGCAGTTCTTC
TRBV7-2,-,TRBJ1-5,TRBD1,CASSLVLQGGIENQPQHF,TGTGCCAGCAGCTTAGTCCTACAGGGGGGGATTGAGAATCAGCCCCAGCATTTT
TRBV28,-,TRBJ1-1,TRBD1,CASSPLTGPEAFF,TGTGCCAGCAGCCCCCTGACAGGGCCTGAAGCTTTCTTT
TRBV29-1,-,TRBJ1-2,-,CSVEDREGYGYTF,TGCAGCGTTGAAGACAGGGAGGGCTATGGCTACACCTTC
TRBV14,-,TRBJ2-7,TRBD1,CASSLSPGQAYEQYF,TGTGCCAGCAGCCTAAGCCCGGGACAGGCCTACGAGCAGTACTTC
TRBV27,-,TRBJ2-7,TRBD1,CASRTQQPGGSYEQYF,TGTGCCAGCAGGACCCAGCAACCAGGGGGCTCCTACGAGCAGTACTTC
TRBV11-2,-,TRBJ1-4,-,CASSFGGQAPEKLFF,TGTGCCAGCAGCTTTGGGGGCCAGGCCCCCGAAAAACTGTTTTTT
TRBV5-1,-,TRBJ2-3,TRBD2,CASSCDLDSSGGGTDTQYF,TGCGCCAGCAGCTGCGACCTAGACTCGAGCGGGGGGGGCACAGATACGCAGTATTTT
TRBV27,-,TRBJ2-1,TRBD2,CASTRLAAGVEQFF,TGTGCCAGCACCAGACTAGCGGCGGGGGTTGAGCAGTTCTTC
TRBV25-1,-,TRBJ2-2,-,CASSADRPTNTGELFF,TGTGCCAGCAGCGCTGACAGGCCAACGAACACCGGGGAGCTGTTTTTT
TRBV14,-,TRBJ2-7,TRBD1,CASSQDPGQPSYEQYF,TGTGCCAGCAGCCAAGATCCGGGACAGCCCTCCTACGAGCAGTACTTC
TRBV18,-,TRBJ2-3,-,CASSPPRGFTDTQYF,TGTGCCAGCTCACCACCGCGCGGATTCACAGATACGCAGTATTTT
TRBV6-1,-,TRBJ1-1,-,CASSPRRPEAFF,TGTGCCAGCAGCCCTAGGCGGCCTGAAGCTTTCTTT
TRBV6-1,-,TRBJ1-2,-,CASSDPGQGYGYTF,TGTGCCAGCAGTGATCCAGGGCAGGGCTATGGCTACACCTTC
TRBV6-1,-,TRBJ2-3,-,CASSAGGSPDTQYF,TGTGCCAGCTCCGCCGGGGGATCCCCAGATACGCAGTATTTT
TRBV4-1,-,TRBJ1-5,-,CASSQRTRNQPQHF,TGCGCCAGCAGCCAACGGACACGCAATCAGCCCCAGCATTTT
TRBV5-4,-,TRBJ1-1,TRBD1,CASSRDRGQDAFF,TGTGCCAGCAGCCGGGACAGGGGGCAGGATGCTTTCTTT
TRBV6-4,few,TRBJ1-1,-,CASPRDRNTEAFF,TGTGCCAGTCCCCGCGACAGGAACACTGAAGCTTTCTTT
TRBV13,once,TRBJ2-7,TRBD1,CASSRFGTGRGSYEQYF,TGTGCCAGCAGCCGGTTCGGGACAGGGAGGGGGTCCTACGAGCAGTACTTC
TRBV18,-,TRBJ1-2,-,CASALEREKGDGYTF,TGTGCCAGCGCATTAGAGAGAGAAAAGGGAGATGGCTACACCTTC
TRBV7-9,-,TRBJ2-7,TRBD1,CASSPSGGQGDEYEQYF,TGTGCCAGCAGCCCTTCAGGGGGACAGGGGGATGAGTACGAGCAGTACTTC
TRBV19,-,TRBJ1-2,TRBD1,CASSILSDRGTGYTF,TGTGCCAGTAGTATTCTCAGTGACAGGGGGACTGGCTACACCTTC
TRBV14,few,TRBJ2-3,TRBD2,CASSRVERGATDTQYF,TGTGCCAGCAGCCGAGTAGAGCGGGGGGCCACAGATACGCAGTATTTT